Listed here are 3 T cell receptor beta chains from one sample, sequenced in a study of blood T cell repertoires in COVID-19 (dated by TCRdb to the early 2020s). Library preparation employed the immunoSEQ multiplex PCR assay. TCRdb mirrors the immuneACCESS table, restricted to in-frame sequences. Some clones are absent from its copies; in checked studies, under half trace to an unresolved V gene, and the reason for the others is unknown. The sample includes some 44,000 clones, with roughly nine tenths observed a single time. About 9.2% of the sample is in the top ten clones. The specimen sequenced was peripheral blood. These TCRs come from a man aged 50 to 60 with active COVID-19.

CDR3 DNA: TGTGCCACCAGCAGGACAGGGGACGGGTACTATGGCTACACCTTC. Protein product: CATSRTGDGYYGYTF. This chain links TRBV15 with TRBJ1-2, with 8 bases that match TRBD1. The CDR3 is 15 amino acids. The V segment lost 3 bases and the J segment 3 bases; nucleotides outside the gene matches: 6. Per the germline V gene, CDR1 is LNHNV and CDR2 is YYDKDF (reference sequence).

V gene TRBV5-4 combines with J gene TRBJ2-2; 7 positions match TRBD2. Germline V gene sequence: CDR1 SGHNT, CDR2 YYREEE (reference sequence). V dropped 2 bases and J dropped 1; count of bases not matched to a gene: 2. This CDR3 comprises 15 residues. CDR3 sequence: CASSLAGRNTGELFF. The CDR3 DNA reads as TGTGCCAGCAGCTTAGCGGGGAGGAACACCGGGGAGCTGTTTTTT.

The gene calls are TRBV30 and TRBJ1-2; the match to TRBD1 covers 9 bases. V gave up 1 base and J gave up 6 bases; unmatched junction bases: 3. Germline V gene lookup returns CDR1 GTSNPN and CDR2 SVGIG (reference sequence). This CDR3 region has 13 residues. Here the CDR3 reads CAWSEGQGDGYTF. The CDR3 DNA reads TGTGCCTGGAGTGAGGGACAGGGAGATGGCTACACCTTC.